One and the same sample provided the 11 T cell receptor beta chains below, sequenced in a study of blood T cell repertoires in COVID-19. Clones were read by immunoSEQ multiplex PCR, and TCRdb kept only the in-frame ones, dropping some. The sample includes roughly 190,000 clones, about 85% of them seen just once. Sequencing was performed on PBMCs or T cells enriched from blood (not recorded which). These receptors originate from a woman aged 30 to 39 who had recovered from COVID-19.

Here the CDR3 reads CASSPGTGEYGYTF. Here the CDR3 DNA reads TGTGCCAGCAGCCCCGGGACAGGGGAATATGGCTACACCTTC. The V gene is TRBV3-1 (or the pseudogene TRBV3-2), the J gene TRBJ1-2, with 10 bases that match TRBD1. CDR3 length: 14 amino acids. Germline-derived CDR1 and CDR2 are LGHDT and YNNKEL (reference sequence). J gave up 5 bases and V 4 bases, and 4 bases lay outside the gene matches.

This clone appeared a single time. The gene calls are TRBV12-3 or TRBV12-4 and TRBJ1-2, with D hard to call. V was cut by 6 bases and J by 8 bases, with 16 bases left in between. This CDR3 comprises 13 residues. CDR3 sequence (DNA): TGTGCCAGCAGGTACAGTGCATCCCCCGGCTACACCTTC. Its translation: CASRYSASPGYTF.

This clone was seen just once. The J gene is TRBJ2-2, the V gene TRBV5-4, with a tentative D call TRBD1 (6 bases). Between the trimmed V and J ends, which lost 3 bases and 4 bases, there was a span of 13 bases. CDR1 is SGHNT, CDR2 YYREEE, per germline (reference sequence). The CDR3 has 15 residues. The CDR3 sequence is CASSSQGSLTGELFF. As DNA, the CDR3 is TGTGCCAGCAGCTCCCAGGGGAGCCTCACCGGGGAGCTGTTTTTT.

The chain uses TRBV11-3 and TRBJ1-1; no firm D call. The CDR3 covers 14 residues. V was cut by 5 bases and J by 0 bases, with 10 bases left in between. Germline CDR1 SGHNT, CDR2 YENEEA. The CDR3 region is CASSISGMNTEAFF. In DNA form, the CDR3 reads TGTGCCAGCAGCATAAGCGGCATGAACACTGAAGCTTTCTTT. Full variable domain (rest looked up from reference TRBV11-3 and TRBJ1-1): EAGVVQSPRYKIIEKKQPVAFWCNPISGHNTLYWYLQNLGQGPELLIRYENEEAVDDSQLPKDRFSAERLKGVDSTLKIQPAELGDSAVYLCASSISGMNTEAFFGQGTRLTVV.

The J gene is TRBJ2-2, the V gene TRBV7-3; 9 nucleotides agree with TRBD2. This CDR3 contains 19 residues. Trimming removed 1 base from V and 0 bases from J; junction bases left unmatched: 9. Germline V gene lookup returns CDR1 SGHTA and CDR2 FQGTGA. This CDR3 is CASSLSGPTSGTNTGELFF. Here the CDR3 DNA reads TGTGCCAGCAGCTTAAGTGGGCCGACTAGCGGAACGAACACCGGGGAGCTGTTTTTT.

The rearrangement links TRBV6-5 to TRBJ2-3; possibly TRBD1 for D (6 bases). CDR1 is MNHEY and CDR2 is SVGAGI in the germline V gene. This CDR3 is built from 12 residues. The ends were cut back, 4 bases at V and 8 bases at J, with 10 bases in the middle. The CDR3 spells CASSSQGSTQYF. CDR3 bases: TGTGCCAGCAGTTCCCAGGGGTCTACGCAGTATTTT.

The V gene is TRBV24-1, the J gene TRBJ2-2; D is possibly TRBD2 (6 bases). V lost 6 bases to trimming and J lost 4 bases, with 14 bases between them. CDR1 KGHDR and CDR2 SFDVKD come from the germline V gene. This CDR3 is 15 amino acids long. Here the CDR3 DNA reads TGTGCCACCAGTCGGGCGCGGAGGGGCACCGGGGAGCTGTTTTTT. Protein sequence: CATSRARRGTGELFF.

The chain joins TRBV18 to TRBJ2-3, with 12 bases lining up with TRBD2. With 3 bases clipped from V and 1 base from J, the junction kept 5 bases outside the gene matches. The CDR3 totals 17 residues. CDR1 and CDR2 from the germline V gene are KGHSH and LQKENI. The CDR3 reads CASSPLAGGPGTDTQYF. The CDR3 nucleotides are TGTGCCAGCTCACCGCTAGCGGGGGGGCCTGGCACAGATACGCAGTATTTT.

The chain is built from TRBV15 and TRBJ1-1; D might be TRBD1 (6 bases). Per germline, CDR1 LNHNV and CDR2 YYDKDF (reference sequence). The CDR3 has 13 amino acids. Trimming cost V 0 bases and J 12 bases, with 14 bases left between them. The DNA for the CDR3 is TGTGCCACCAGCAGAGATAATACAGGGTTGTCTTTCTTT. Protein: CATSRDNTGLSFF.

The rearrangement links TRBV5-1 to TRBJ1-2; 12 nucleotides line up with TRBD1. Germline values: CDR1 SGHRS, CDR2 YFSETQ. The CDR3 is 16 amino acids. V dropped 4 bases and J dropped 6; count of bases not matched to a gene: 10. The CDR3 loop is CASSLNRDRGQDGYTF. The CDR3 region has the DNA TGCGCCAGCAGCCTAAACCGGGACAGGGGGCAGGATGGCTACACCTTC.

This clone was counted a few times. The sample contains more than one DNA sequence encoding this CDR3. The V and J genes are TRBV5-6 and TRBJ1-2, with D maybe TRBD1 (5 bases). Germline CDR1 reads SGHDT; CDR2 reads YYEEEE. V lost 2 bases and J 2 bases, leaving 7 bases between the germline ends. This CDR3 spans 13 amino acids. The CDR3 DNA follows: TGTGCCAGCAGCTTAGGGGCGAACTATGGCTACACCTTC. As protein: CASSLGANYGYTF.